The clone carrying this T cell receptor beta chain was seen once. These data belong to a study of CD8 T cells in Susac syndrome. CDR1 LNHDA and CDR2 SQIVND come from the germline V gene (reference sequence). V was pared by 7 bases and J by 9 bases, with 9 bases of the junction left unmatched. This CDR3 contains 13 residues. A quantity of roughly 0.5 to 1 ug RNA underwent reverse transcription using random hexamers. TCRdb analysed the immunoSEQ multiplex PCR reads with MiXCR anew, one entry per CDR3 protein. The sample has a few hundred thousand distinct CDR3 sequences; 80% to 95% are singletons. The sequence derives from a human donor with multiple sclerosis. Specimen: CD8+ T cells from PBMCs. The rearrangement joins TRBV19 to TRBJ2-1, with 7 bases aligning to TRBD1. CDR3 amino acids: CASTPTGLREQFF. CDR3 DNA: TGTGCCAGTACTCCGACAGGGCTCCGTGAGCAGTTCTTC.